The sequence of this T cell receptor (beta chain) was determined in a study of cytotoxic CD8 clonotypes in ibrutinib-treated CLL. About the research overall: The group held 11 to 12 relapsed/refractory and approximately 15 treatment-naive patients, with under 18 IGHV unmutated. Study-wide points: Whereas clonality rose at ibrutinib response, it declined toward baseline at progression.

Remarks on this clone: Antigen: not known.

The table came from immunoSEQ multiplex PCR; TCRdb's copy has only in-frame clones and leaves some out. Among fewer than 70,000 clones, roughly 70% were seen once, and the ten largest hold 43%. This sample comprised PBMCs, obtained after 12 months of ibrutinib treatment. This TCR derives from a human donor with chronic lymphocytic leukemia.

DNA of the CDR3: TGTGCCAGCAACAGACAGGGATCCTACGAGCAGTACTTC. The encoded protein is CASNRQGSYEQYF. V and J are TRBV25-1 and TRBJ2-7; 7 positions match TRBD1. CDR3 length equals 13 residues. Trimming cost V 7 bases and J 1 base; bases outside gene matches: 4. Germline CDR1 is MGHDK and CDR2 is SYGVNS.